These 22 T cell receptor beta chains share one sample of origin, sequenced in a study of T cells in Graves' hyperthyroidism and ophthalmopathy. The source material, RNA transcripts, was used to amplify TCR beta CDR3 regions. Primed by the HTBI set, a first-round RT-PCR was run on the TCR CDR3. One entry per CDR3 protein, called by TCRdb with MiXCR from the multiplex PCR reads. The sample lists under 400,000 distinct CDR3 sequences; 12% to 15% were seen once. The specimen was blood. The receptors stem from a woman aged 55-69 years with Graves' ophthalmopathy.

With regard to this clonotype: A much larger clone lies a single base off, so this may be a read error. The chain is built from TRBV28 and TRBJ2-1; D perhaps matches TRBD1 (7 bases). V was clipped by 2 bases and J by 10 bases, with 15 bases between them. The CDR3 spans 14 residues. Germline CDR1 MDHEN, CDR2 SYDVKM. The CDR3 DNA reads TGTGCCAGCAGTTTAAGCGGAGGGGGCGTCGAGCAGTTCTTC. The encoded protein is CASSLSGGGVEQFF.

The chain recombines TRBV20-1 with TRBJ2-3; 8 positions match TRBD1. Germline values: CDR1 DFQATT, CDR2 SNEGSKA (reference sequence). The CDR3 loop spans 14 amino acids. The J segment lost 1 base and the V segment lost 5 bases, leaving 5 bases of the junction unmatched. The CDR3 loop is CSAEPGQGTDTQYF. The CDR3 coding sequence is TGCAGTGCTGAACCGGGACAGGGCACAGATACGCAGTATTTT.

This clonotype was recorded a few times. Here the CDR3 reads CASSVPGGLPDEQFF. The CDR3 DNA sequence: TGTGCCAGTAGTGTCCCGGGAGGCCTCCCGGATGAGCAGTTCTTC. The chain is built from TRBV19 and TRBJ2-1; 7 positions agree with TRBD2. Losses at the gene ends were 5 bases for V and 8 bases for J; bases not matched to a gene: 12. The germline V gene encodes CDR1 LNHDA and CDR2 SQIVND (reference sequence). The CDR3 covers 15 residues.

This clonotype was picked up many times. The chain carries TRBV5-1 and TRBJ2-2, with 13 bases identical to TRBD2. V dropped 4 bases and J dropped 6; count of bases not matched to a gene: 3. The CDR3 length is 15 residues. Per the germline V gene, CDR1 is SGHRS and CDR2 is YFSETQ. The CDR3 DNA reads as TGCGCCAGCAGCAAGACTAGCGGGAGGCCCGGGGAGCTGTTTTTT. It translates to CASSKTSGRPGELFF.

This clonotype was observed at least ten times. V and J are TRBV6-1 and TRBJ2-7, with TRBD2 matching over 12 bases. CDR3 length equals 15 residues. From germline, CDR1 is MNHNS and CDR2 SASEGT. The V and J ends lost 7 bases and 0 bases, in that order; junction bases with no gene match: 4. The CDR3 spells CASNQLAGGSYEQYF. CDR3 coding DNA: TGTGCCAGCAACCAACTAGCGGGAGGCTCCTACGAGCAGTACTTC.

A word on this clonotype: Given the absence of the conserved phenylalanine or tryptophan at the CDR3 end, a read error is likely. The chain links TRBV28 to TRBJ1-1, with D unresolved. Germline V gene data show CDR1 as MDHEN and CDR2 as SYDVKM. The CDR3 totals 13 residues. Trimming pared 5 bases from V and 4 bases from J, leaving 11 bases between. The CDR3 loop is CASSTIQGTEAFS. As DNA, the CDR3 is TGTGCCAGCAGTACCATTCAAGGCACTGAAGCTTTCTCT.

The chain uses TRBV25-1 and TRBJ2-5; maybe TRBD1 (6 bases). CDR1 MGHDK and CDR2 SYGVNS come from the germline V gene. Trimming removed 1 base at V and 2 bases at J, with 14 bases between. This CDR3 is 16 amino acids long. CDR3 bases: TGTGCCAGCAGTGAATCGGGACATACGAGGCAAGAGACCCAGTACTTC. Translation gives CASSESGHTRQETQYF. Filled out from reference TRBV25-1 and TRBJ2-5, the complete variable domain reads EADIYQTPRYLVIGTGKKITLECSQTMGHDKMYWYQQDPGMELHLIHYSYGVNSTEKGDLSSESTVSRIRTEHFPLTLESARPSHTSQYLCASSESGHTRQETQYFGPGTRLLVL.

The rearrangement uses TRBV6-2 or TRBV6-3 and TRBJ1-1; 9 bases match TRBD1. This CDR3 is 14 amino acids long. The V gene end was trimmed by 0 bases and the J gene end by 7 bases; junction bases not matched to a gene: 3. Germline CDR1 and CDR2: MNHEY and SVGEGT. CDR3 nucleotides: TGTGCCAGCAGTTACTCTGACAGGGGGAGTGAAGCTTTCTTT. Its protein product is CASSYSDRGSEAFF.

Regarding this clonotype: Since a much larger clone is just one base distant, this may be a read error. The gene calls are TRBV28 and TRBJ2-5; 9 bases line up with TRBD2. V trimming: 3 bases; J trimming: 7 bases; junction bases outside the gene matches: 6. The CDR3 extends over 14 amino acids. The germline gives CDR1 MDHEN, CDR2 SYDVKM. CDR3 residues: CASSLLAGVGTQYF. CDR3 nucleotides: TGTGCCAGCAGTTTGTTAGCGGGGGTGGGGACCCAGTACTTC. Combining the CDR3 with reference TRBV28 and TRBJ2-5 gives the whole variable domain DVKVTQSSRYLVKRTGEKVFLECVQDMDHENMFWYRQDPGLGLRLIYFSYDVKMKEKGDIPEGYSVSREKKERFSLILESASTNQTSMYLCASSLLAGVGTQYFGPGTRLLVL.

The chain recombines TRBV9 with TRBJ2-7, with 7 nucleotides matching TRBD2. V lost 1 base and J lost 1; bases outside the gene matches: 8. The germline gives CDR1 SGDLS, CDR2 YYNGEE. The CDR3 loop spans 16 amino acids. Written as DNA, the CDR3 is TGTGCCAGCAGCGTAATTGGTAGCGGGCTATCCTACGAGCAGTACTTC. Encoded protein: CASSVIGSGLSYEQYF. Complete variable domain (other parts from reference TRBV9 and TRBJ2-7): DSGVTQTPKHLITATGQRVTLRCSPRSGDLSVYWYQQSLDQGLQFLIQYYNGEERAKGNILERFSAQQFPDLHSELNLSSLELGDSALYFCASSVIGSGLSYEQYFGPGTRLTVT.

This clonotype was seen many times. The J gene is TRBJ2-7, the V gene TRBV7-8, with no clear D. CDR1 and CDR2 from the germline V gene are SGHVS and FQNEAQ. This CDR3 contains 11 residues. The V end lost 5 bases, the J end lost 5 bases, and 7 bases lay between the germline ends. The CDR3 here is CASSPRDEQYF. In DNA form, the CDR3 reads TGTGCCAGCAGCCCGCGCGACGAGCAGTACTTC. Looking up the rest from reference TRBV7-8 and TRBJ2-7 gives the full variable domain: GAGVSQSPRYKVAKRGQDVALRCDPISGHVSLFWYQQALGQGPEFLTYFQNEAQLDKSGLPSDRFFAERPEGSVSTLKIQRTQQEDSAVYLCASSPRDEQYFGPGTRLTVT.

At least ten counts were recorded for this clonotype. The chain carries TRBV6-2 or TRBV6-3 and TRBJ2-2; perhaps TRBD1 as D (5 bases). Germline CDR1 is MNHEY and CDR2 is SVGEGT. V was clipped by 8 bases and J by 2 bases, with 12 bases between them. There are 14 residues in the CDR3. CDR3 DNA: TGTGCCAGCGGGGAACAGGCCAACACCGGGGAGCTGTTTTTT. Its translation is CASGEQANTGELFF.

This clonotype has only a few counts. The rearrangement links TRBV6-1 to TRBJ2-5; D is uncertain. V was trimmed by 5 bases and J by 2 bases, leaving 18 bases between them. Per germline, CDR1 MNHNS and CDR2 SASEGT. CDR3 length: 16 residues. In DNA form, the CDR3 reads TGTGCCAGCAGTTCGACACCCGGACGCCGACAAGAGACCCAGTACTTC. Protein sequence: CASSSTPGRRQETQYF.

There are many counts of this clonotype. The chain joins TRBV3-1 to TRBJ1-1, with D unclear. The germline V and J ends were trimmed by 4 bases and 4 bases, with 4 bases remaining between them. The CDR3 contains 11 residues. The germline CDR1 and CDR2 sequences are LGHDT and YNNKEL (reference sequence). The CDR3 DNA is TGTGCCAGCAGCCGAGGCACTGAAGCTTTCTTT. This encodes CASSRGTEAFF.

With respect to this clonotype: Sequence at one end of the junction differs from germline and may be a read error. J is TRBJ2-7 and V is TRBV20-1, with D perhaps TRBD2 (5 bases). Germline CDR1 reads DFQATT; CDR2 reads SNEGSKA (reference sequence). The CDR3 extends over 14 amino acids. CDR3 nucleotide sequence: TGCAATGCTAGCTGGATAACCCAAACATACGAGCAGTACTTC. It translates to CNASWITQTYEQYF.

This clonotype occurred a few times. V and J are TRBV20-1 and TRBJ2-3, with 10 bases identical to TRBD2. The CDR3 consists of 18 residues. V shed 5 bases and J 1 base; nucleotides not matched to a gene: 15. Per the germline V gene, CDR1 is DFQATT and CDR2 is SNEGSKA (reference sequence). The CDR3 DNA is TGCAGTGCTGAACTAGCGGGGCTTACCCTGGGGGGCACAGATACGCAGTATTTT. Protein: CSAELAGLTLGGTDTQYF.

This clonotype was observed at least ten times. The chain couples TRBV19 to TRBJ2-7, with 10 bases identical to TRBD1. This CDR3 has 15 residues. CDR1 and CDR2 (germline): LNHDA, SQIVND (reference sequence). After removal of 3 bases from V and 2 bases from J, the junction contained 4 bases not matched to a gene. The CDR3 here is CASSMRDRGAYEQYF. As DNA, the CDR3 is TGTGCCAGTAGTATGCGGGACAGGGGAGCCTACGAGCAGTACTTC.

Turning to this clonotype: This clone may be a read error of a much larger clone one base away. The genes are TRBV28 and TRBJ2-1; D could derive from TRBD1 or TRBD2 (5 bases each). V was trimmed by 2 bases and J by 8 bases, leaving 16 bases between them. Germline V CDR1 and CDR2: MDHEN, SYDVKM. The CDR3 is 15 amino acids. The CDR3 reads CASSLPGAKMDEQFF. The CDR3 nucleotides are TGTGCCAGCAGTTTACCCGGGGCCAAGATGGATGAGCAGTTCTTC.

This clonotype has a count of ten or more. The rearrangement links TRBV28 to TRBJ2-7; TRBD1 aligns across 9 bases. Trimming removed 3 bases from V and 2 bases from J; junction bases left unmatched: 5. Germline loops: CDR1 MDHEN, CDR2 SYDVKM. This CDR3 comprises 15 residues. DNA of the CDR3: TGTGCCAGCAGTTTCCCGACAGGGGGTGCCTACGAGCAGTACTTC. It encodes CASSFPTGGAYEQYF.

This rearrangement joins TRBV19 to TRBJ2-1; 7 bases agree with TRBD2. The CDR3 has 16 amino acids. Germline CDR1 LNHDA, CDR2 SQIVND (reference sequence). V lost 3 bases and J lost 0; bases outside the gene matches: 5. CDR3 bases: TGTGCCAGTAGTATGTGGGGCGGGAGCTCCTACAATGAGCAGTTCTTC. It specifies CASSMWGGSSYNEQFF.

In this sample, this clonotype turned up many times. V gene TRBV20-1 combines with J gene TRBJ2-7; D might be TRBD1 or TRBD2, each matching 5 bases. CDR1 and CDR2 from the germline V gene are DFQATT and SNEGSKA (reference sequence). Trimming cost V 5 bases and J 0 bases, with 14 bases left between them. This CDR3 region has 14 residues. CDR3 amino acids: CSAQLVQGSYEQYF. DNA for the CDR3: TGCAGTGCTCAACTAGTTCAGGGCTCCTACGAGCAGTACTTC.

This clonotype has only a few counts. The chain joins TRBV9 to TRBJ1-3; no firm D call. V was pared by 2 bases and J by 0 bases, with 9 bases between. CDR1 is SGDLS and CDR2 is YYNGEE in the germline V gene. This CDR3 has 15 residues. The CDR3 region has the DNA TGTGCCAGCAGCGTCCGCCCTTCCTCTGGAAACACCATATATTTT. Encoded protein: CASSVRPSSGNTIYF.